These 6 T cell receptor beta chains originate from one sample sequenced in a study of T cells in tumors after PD-1 blockade (dated by TCRdb to between 2018 and 2021). The library was prepared using the immunoSEQ multiplex PCR assay. TCRdb provides this immuneACCESS table in a form limited to in-frame rearrangements. Some clones are lacking; in checked studies, under half of them reflect an unresolved V gene, and why the rest are absent is not known. The sample profile shows approximately 47,000 clones; approximately 80% of them were found once. 8.5% to 9% of the sample rests with the top ten. Sequencing was performed on PBMCs, taken before anti-PD-1 therapy. These receptors came from a human donor with advanced basal cell or squamous cell carcinoma (not recorded which).

V is TRBV6-5 and J is TRBJ1-5, with D tentatively TRBD1 (5 bases). The CDR3 has 14 amino acids. The germline V gene encodes CDR1 MNHEY and CDR2 SVGAGI. Trimming shortened V by 2 bases and J by 4 bases, and 9 bases separated the two germline ends. CDR3 sequence reads: CASSYRGVNQPQHF. DNA of the CDR3: TGTGCCAGCAGTTACAGGGGAGTAAATCAGCCCCAGCATTTT.

The chain recombines TRBV5-6 with TRBJ2-7, with 8 bases identical to TRBD1. Germline V CDR1 and CDR2: SGHDT, YYEEEE. J gave up 2 bases and V 1 base, and 2 bases lay outside the gene matches. CDR3 length equals 14 residues. DNA of the CDR3: TGTGCCAGCAGCTTGATGGACAGGGCCTACGAGCAGTACTTC. As protein: CASSLMDRAYEQYF.

This clone was seen a single time. The rearrangement uses TRBV5-4 and TRBJ2-1; D is perhaps TRBD2 (7 bases). Germline CDR1 SGHNT, CDR2 YYREEE (reference sequence). CDR3 length: 16 amino acids. Trimming shortened V by 6 bases and J by 1 base, and 17 bases separated the two germline ends. The CDR3 spells CASTHPGGYSYNEQFF. DNA for the CDR3: TGTGCCAGCACCCACCCGGGGGGCTATTCCTACAATGAGCAGTTCTTC.

V usage is TRBV11-3 and J usage is TRBJ2-7; D possibly matches TRBD1 or TRBD2 (6 bases each). CDR3 length: 14 amino acids. In germline, CDR1 is SGHNT, CDR2 YENEEA. The ends were cut back, 3 bases at V and 4 bases at J, with 13 bases in the middle. For the CDR3, the DNA is TGTGCCAGCAGCTTTACTGGGGGGCCGTACGAGCAGTACTTC. It codes for CASSFTGGPYEQYF.

The J gene is TRBJ2-7, the V gene TRBV7-2; D remains ambiguous. The germline V and J ends were trimmed by 6 bases and 2 bases, with 20 bases remaining between them. This CDR3 contains 16 residues. Germline values: CDR1 SGHTA, CDR2 FQGNSA. CDR3 DNA sequence: TGTGCCAGCAGTCGAACAGCAAATATGGTTACCTACGAGCAGTACTTC. This codes for CASSRTANMVTYEQYF.

This chain uses TRBV7-9 with TRBJ2-3; no clear D gene. Trimming took off 5 bases at V and 0 bases at J, with 15 bases between the two ends. CDR1 and CDR2 from the germline V gene are SEHNR and FQNEAQ (reference sequence). The CDR3 runs 16 residues. The CDR3 spells CASSPKMGPSTDTQYF. The DNA of the CDR3 is TGTGCCAGCAGCCCAAAGATGGGTCCTAGCACAGATACGCAGTATTTT.